Below, 27 T cell receptor beta chains from the same sample are listed, as sequenced in a study of type 1 regulatory T cells. Each CDR3 protein gets one entry after TCRdb re-called the reads with MiXCR. This repertoire shows about 74,000 distinct CDR3 sequences, around 60% found once; its top ten account for about 8%. Their antigens are not known. The source material was cultured T cells, either the whole culture or a sorted T cell fraction (not recorded which). Specified subset: Tr1-enriched cell product generated in vitro against host alloantigens. The receptors were gathered from a human donor in good health.

This clonotype was detected a few times. The chain recombines TRBV2 with TRBJ1-6, with 12 bases that match TRBD1. Germline-derived CDR1 and CDR2 are SNHLY and FYNNEI. Trimming took 7 bases from V and 8 from J; bases not matched to a gene: 6. This CDR3 has 15 residues. In DNA, the CDR3 is TGTGCCAGCACTCGGGACAGGGGGCGGGATTCACCCCTCCACTTT. Translated: CASTRDRGRDSPLHF.

The chain is built from TRBV9 and TRBJ2-1; 7 nucleotides align to TRBD2. With 0 bases clipped from V and 7 bases from J, the junction kept 13 bases outside the gene matches. The CDR3 loop spans 17 amino acids. Germline V CDR1 and CDR2: SGDLS, YYNGEE. This CDR3 reads CASSVAPYAGDLNEQFF. CDR3 sequence (DNA): TGTGCCAGCAGCGTAGCCCCTTATGCGGGAGATCTGAATGAGCAGTTCTTC.

This clonotype was observed a single time. The chain couples TRBV4-1 to TRBJ2-1; a possible D gene is TRBD1 (6 bases). The germline V gene has CDR1 MGHRA and CDR2 YSYEKL. Trimming cost V 4 bases and J 1 base, with 17 bases left between them. The CDR3 runs to 17 residues. As DNA, the CDR3 is TGCGCCAGCAGCCGAGTAGTTAGTACAGGGTCCTACAATGAGCAGTTCTTC. This encodes CASSRVVSTGSYNEQFF.

This clonotype was seen once. The chain joins TRBV6-1 to TRBJ2-6, with D unresolved. The CDR3 is 12 amino acids. Per germline, CDR1 MNHNS and CDR2 SASEGT. V was cut by 8 bases and J by 0 bases, with 2 bases left in between. DNA for the CDR3: TGTGCCAGCTACTCTGGGGCCAACGTCCTGACTTTC. Its translation is CASYSGANVLTF.

The rearrangement uses TRBV10-3 and TRBJ1-5, with D unresolved. Trimming took 10 bases from V and 6 from J, leaving 16 bases between them. The CDR3 runs to 13 residues. Germline assignment: CDR1 ENHRY and CDR2 SYGVKD. The CDR3 reads CATKDAVGQPQHF. The CDR3 coding sequence is TGTGCCACCAAGGACGCTGTCGGTCAGCCCCAGCATTTT.

The V gene is TRBV4-1, the J gene TRBJ2-2, with TRBD2 identical over 8 bases. Germline lookup yields CDR1 MGHRA and CDR2 YSYEKL. This CDR3 region has 18 residues. V shed 0 bases, J shed 5 bases, and the junction held 11 bases outside the gene matches. CDR3 nucleotide sequence: TGCGCCAGCAGCCAAGATCGGAGCGGGAGCTCTTGGACCGGGGAGCTGTTTTTT. Its translation: CASSQDRSGSSWTGELFF.

V and J are TRBV7-9 and TRBJ1-1; D is perhaps TRBD1 (5 bases). In germline, CDR1 is SEHNR, CDR2 FQNEAQ (reference sequence). CDR3 length: 16 residues. Trimming took 4 bases from V and 8 from J, leaving 23 bases between them. As DNA, the CDR3 is TGTGCCAGCAGCTCTCGAGGGCGGGGGTCCCCGGAAGAAGCTTTCTTT. This translates into CASSSRGRGSPEEAFF.

In this sample, this clonotype turned up a few times. V gene TRBV7-9 combines with J gene TRBJ2-5; D uncertain. The germline V and J ends were trimmed by 0 bases and 1 base, with 6 bases remaining between them. The CDR3 runs 14 residues. Germline loops: CDR1 SEHNR, CDR2 FQNEAQ (reference sequence). The CDR3 protein is CASSLASGQETQYF. The CDR3 nucleotides read TGTGCCAGCAGCTTAGCCTCCGGCCAAGAGACCCAGTACTTC.

This sequence joins TRBV12-3 or TRBV12-4 and TRBJ2-2, with TRBD2 identical over 8 bases. The CDR3 runs to 14 residues. Unmatched junction bases numbered 8, after V lost 7 bases and J lost 7 bases. The CDR3 nucleotides read TGTGCCAGCAAGGCGGGGGGCGCTTTCGGGGAGCTGTTTTTT. Translation gives CASKAGGAFGELFF.

The chain joins TRBV2 to TRBJ2-7, with no clear D. Trimming stripped 4 bases from V and 2 bases from J, with 9 bases between. The CDR3 sequence is 13 residues long. Germline V gives CDR1 SNHLY, CDR2 FYNNEI. The CDR3 reads CASSVQVTYEQYF. The CDR3 DNA is TGTGCCAGCAGTGTCCAGGTAACCTACGAGCAGTACTTC.

The chain couples TRBV6-2 or TRBV6-3 to TRBJ1-1; perhaps TRBD1 as D (6 bases). Trimming shortened V by 0 bases and J by 4 bases, and 12 bases separated the two germline ends. The CDR3 contains 15 residues. Per the germline V gene, CDR1 is MNHEY and CDR2 is SVGEGT. The CDR3: CASSYSTGSGTEAFF. In nucleotides, the CDR3 is TGTGCCAGCAGTTACTCTACAGGGTCGGGCACTGAAGCTTTCTTT.

V gene TRBV4-1 combines with J gene TRBJ2-7; the D gene is possibly TRBD1 (5 bases). This CDR3 comprises 13 residues. The V and J ends lost 1 base and 4 bases respectively, with 8 bases between them. In germline, CDR1 is MGHRA, CDR2 YSYEKL. CDR3 amino acids: CASSQVRGYEQYF. Here the CDR3 DNA reads TGCGCCAGCAGCCAAGTAAGGGGTTACGAGCAGTACTTC.

The rearrangement joins TRBV7-9 to TRBJ1-1, with unresolved D. The CDR3 covers 13 residues. Germline V gene data show CDR1 as SEHNR and CDR2 as FQNEAQ (reference sequence). The germline V and J ends were trimmed by 3 bases and 3 bases, with 8 bases remaining between them. The CDR3 is CASSFQVDTEAFF. The CDR3 DNA follows: TGTGCCAGCAGCTTTCAGGTGGACACTGAAGCTTTCTTT.

This clonotype was seen a single time. The rearrangement uses TRBV5-1 and TRBJ2-2; 11 bases line up with TRBD2. Germline V CDR1 and CDR2: SGHRS, YFSETQ. Trimming took 5 bases from V and 2 from J; bases not matched to a gene: 5. The CDR3 length is 16 residues. The chain's CDR3 is CASRRLAGSNTGELFF. The DNA for the CDR3 is TGCGCCAGCAGAAGACTAGCGGGAAGTAACACCGGGGAGCTGTTTTTT.

This clonotype was seen many times. V gene TRBV19 combines with J gene TRBJ1-1; D not certain. In germline, CDR1 is LNHDA, CDR2 SQIVND (reference sequence). The CDR3 has 15 amino acids. V gave up 8 bases and J gave up 0 bases, with 16 bases separating them. CDR3 amino acids: CASSSGSAMNTEAFF. The CDR3 DNA is TGTGCCAGTTCATCCGGGTCCGCTATGAACACTGAAGCTTTCTTT.

This rearrangement joins TRBV7-9 to TRBJ2-3, with D uncertain. Trimming took off 5 bases at V and 3 bases at J, with 6 bases between the two ends. This CDR3 spans 12 amino acids. Germline V lookup: CDR1 SEHNR, CDR2 FQNEAQ (reference sequence). The CDR3 region is CASSAQTDTQYF. CDR3 nucleotide sequence: TGTGCCAGCAGCGCCCAAACAGATACGCAGTATTTT.

The chain links TRBV7-9 to TRBJ1-4, with D uncertain. The CDR3 runs to 14 residues. In germline, CDR1 is SEHNR, CDR2 FQNEAQ (reference sequence). Deletions cut 1 base from V and 4 bases from J, with 7 bases between. The CDR3 sequence is CASSLVGLNEKLFF. The CDR3 DNA reads TGTGCCAGCAGCTTAGTAGGGCTTAATGAAAAACTGTTTTTT.

The J gene is TRBJ2-2, the V gene TRBV29-1; weak D call: TRBD2 (6 bases). The CDR3 is made up of 13 amino acids. Trimming took off 7 bases at V and 4 bases at J, with 13 bases between the two ends. Germline lookup yields CDR1 SQVTM and CDR2 ANQGSEA. The CDR3 loop is CSATSIGTGELFF. The DNA for the CDR3 is TGCAGCGCCACTAGCATCGGCACCGGGGAGCTGTTTTTT.

On this clonotype itself: A read error may account for a junction end that differs from germline. CDR3 region: CVWSLQNTGELFF. The CDR3 region has the DNA TGTGTCTGGAGTCTGCAGAACACCGGGGAGCTGTTTTTT. The gene calls are TRBV30 and TRBJ2-2, with D uncertain. The length of the CDR3 is 13 residues. Germline CDR1 and CDR2: GTSNPN and SVGIG (reference sequence).

The table lists this clonotype with a few counts. This chain uses TRBV2 with TRBJ1-1, with 7 bases matching TRBD1. V shed 7 bases and J 7 bases; nucleotides not matched to a gene: 6. Per germline, CDR1 SNHLY and CDR2 FYNNEI. This CDR3 spans 12 amino acids. The CDR3 loop reads CASKGQLSEAFF. The CDR3 DNA follows: TGTGCCAGCAAGGGACAGCTGAGTGAAGCTTTCTTT.

The chain joins TRBV6-5 to TRBJ2-1, with TRBD2 matching 7 bases. V was pared by 4 bases and J by 5 bases, with 11 bases of the junction left unmatched. This CDR3 spans 16 amino acids. Looked up from germline, CDR1 is MNHEY and CDR2 is SVGAGI. CDR3 nucleotide sequence: TGTGCCAGCAGTTCCCACGGGGGAGGGCCTCACAATGAGCAGTTCTTC. Residues: CASSSHGGGPHNEQFF.

The chain uses TRBV7-6 and TRBJ2-1; D is undetermined. There are 12 residues in the CDR3. The V end lost 5 bases, the J end lost 10 bases, and 12 bases lay between the germline ends. The germline CDR1 and CDR2 sequences are SGHVS and FNYEAQ. CDR3 protein: CASSRENIEQFF. DNA of the CDR3: TGTGCCAGCAGCCGCGAAAATATAGAGCAGTTCTTC.

The gene calls are TRBV5-1 and TRBJ2-3, with D perhaps matching TRBD2 (6 bases). The CDR3 sequence is 16 residues long. The germline V gene has CDR1 SGHRS and CDR2 YFSETQ. V was shortened by 2 bases and J by 5 bases, with 18 bases between the two germline ends. The CDR3 nucleotides read TGCGCCAGCAGCTTAGGGGACTCCCTAAATGGAGATACGCAGTATTTT. It is translated as CASSLGDSLNGDTQYF.

The chain links TRBV5-1 to TRBJ2-1, with D perhaps TRBD2 (7 bases). Per the germline V gene, CDR1 is SGHRS and CDR2 is YFSETQ. Trimming cost V 0 bases and J 9 bases, with 16 bases left between them. The CDR3 length is 15 residues. The CDR3 sequence is CASSLEGGRALEQFF. The CDR3 DNA sequence: TGCGCCAGCAGCTTGGAAGGGGGGAGGGCACTTGAGCAGTTCTTC.

The rearrangement links TRBV18 to TRBJ1-1; no firm D call. Trimming removed 1 base at V and 4 bases at J, with 10 bases between. Germline V gene data show CDR1 as KGHSH and CDR2 as LQKENI. This CDR3 region has 14 residues. The CDR3 loop is CASSPQARATEAFF. CDR3 bases: TGTGCCAGCTCACCACAAGCTAGGGCCACTGAAGCTTTCTTT.

The chain joins TRBV20-1 to TRBJ1-5; 10 bases line up with TRBD1. The CDR3 totals 15 residues. The ends lost 5 bases at V and 3 bases at J; junction bases unmatched: 7. Germline values: CDR1 DFQATT, CDR2 SNEGSKA (reference sequence). CDR3 sequence (DNA): TGCAGTGCTTTGACAGGGGGCGCGAACAATCAGCCCCAGCATTTT. It codes for CSALTGGANNQPQHF.

Concerning this clonotype itself: One end of the junction varies from germline; a read error may be responsible. J is TRBJ2-2 and V is TRBV9; 7 bases agree with TRBD1. Per germline, CDR1 SGDLS and CDR2 YYNGEE. The CDR3 covers 14 residues. Here the CDR3 DNA reads TGTGCCAGCAGCCCGGACAGGAACACCCGGGAGCTGTTTTTT. It is translated as CASSPDRNTRELFF.